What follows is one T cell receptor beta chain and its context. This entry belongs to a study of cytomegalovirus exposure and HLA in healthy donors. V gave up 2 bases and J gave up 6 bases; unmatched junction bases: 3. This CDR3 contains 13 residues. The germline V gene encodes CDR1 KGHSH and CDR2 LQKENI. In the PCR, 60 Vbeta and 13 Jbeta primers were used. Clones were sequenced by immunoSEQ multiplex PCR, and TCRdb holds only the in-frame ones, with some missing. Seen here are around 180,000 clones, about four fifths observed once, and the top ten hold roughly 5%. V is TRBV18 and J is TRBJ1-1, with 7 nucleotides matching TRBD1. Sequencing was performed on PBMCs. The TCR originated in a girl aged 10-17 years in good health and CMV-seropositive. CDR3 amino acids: CASSPWDRPEAFF. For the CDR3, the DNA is TGTGCCAGCTCACCATGGGACAGACCTGAAGCTTTCTTT.